Below are 7 T cell receptor beta chains sequenced from a single sample in a study of blood T cell repertoires in COVID-19 (dated by TCRdb to about 2020). The library was obtained by the immunoSEQ multiplex PCR assay. TCRdb retrieved this table from immuneACCESS and kept in-frame rearrangements only. Not all clones are present; in checked studies, unresolved V genes account for under half, and no reason is known for the remainder. The sample has roughly 250,000 clones on record, 80% to 90% of them singletons. Roughly 12% of the sample is held by the ten biggest clonotypes. Sequencing was performed on peripheral blood. All receptors derive from a woman under 40 with COVID-19, enrolled during active disease.

V and J are TRBV5-6 and TRBJ2-5; 8 nucleotides match TRBD2. Germline V gene lookup returns CDR1 SGHDT and CDR2 YYEEEE. This CDR3 comprises 15 residues. After removal of 1 base from V and 1 base from J, the junction contained 3 bases not matched to a gene. The chain's CDR3 is CASSLKSGGQETQYF. The CDR3 nucleotides are TGTGCCAGCAGCTTGAAAAGCGGGGGCCAAGAGACCCAGTACTTC. The whole variable domain, remainder taken from reference TRBV5-6 and TRBJ2-5, is DAGVTQSPTHLIKTRGQQVTLRCSPKSGHDTVSWYQQALGQGPQFIFQYYEEEERQRGNFPDRFSGHQFPNYSSELNVNALLLGDSALYLCASSLKSGGQETQYFGPGTRLLVL.

V is TRBV24-1 and J is TRBJ2-1; D might be TRBD1 (5 bases). The CDR3 loop spans 13 amino acids. The germline CDR1 and CDR2 sequences are KGHDR and SFDVKD. V dropped 4 bases and J dropped 6 bases, with 9 bases sitting between them. CDR3 residues: CATSDRRVNEQFF. CDR3 nucleotide sequence: TGTGCCACCAGTGACCGCAGGGTCAATGAGCAGTTCTTC.

This clone has only a few counts. The chain links TRBV9 to TRBJ1-4; the D gene is possibly TRBD1 (5 bases). V shed 4 bases and J shed 3 bases, with 10 bases lying between them. CDR3 length: 14 amino acids. Germline V gene data show CDR1 as SGDLS and CDR2 as YYNGEE. Here the CDR3 reads CASSFRASNEKLFF. In DNA, the CDR3 is TGTGCCAGCAGCTTCAGGGCTTCTAATGAAAAACTGTTTTTT.

V usage is TRBV2 and J usage is TRBJ1-6; 7 bases agree with TRBD1. From germline, CDR1 is SNHLY and CDR2 FYNNEI. Trimming removed 8 bases from V and 14 bases from J; junction bases left unmatched: 12. The CDR3 covers 13 residues. The CDR3 DNA follows: TGTGCCAGCCGCACAGGGGAGTCCTGGACCCTCCACTTT. Translating it yields CASRTGESWTLHF.

This clone was picked up one time. The rearrangement uses TRBV4-1 and TRBJ1-1; weak D call: TRBD1 (5 bases). The CDR3 loop spans 15 amino acids. V was clipped by 3 bases and J by 5 bases, with 16 bases between them. Germline V gives CDR1 MGHRA, CDR2 YSYEKL. CDR3 amino acids: CASSQHLQGKTEAFF. CDR3 DNA: TGCGCCAGCAGCCAGCACCTTCAGGGAAAAACTGAAGCTTTCTTT.

The V call is TRBV6-1, the J call TRBJ2-3, with TRBD2 matching 7 bases. CDR1 MNHNS and CDR2 SASEGT come from the germline V gene. The CDR3 consists of 16 residues. The V and J ends lost 1 base and 2 bases, in that order; junction bases with no gene match: 6. Here the CDR3 DNA reads TGTGCCAGCAGTGAAGTTGCGGGGGTTATCACAGATACGCAGTATTTT. Translation gives CASSEVAGVITDTQYF.

The chain employs TRBV7-6 and TRBJ2-1; the match to TRBD2 covers 8 bases. Trimming cost V 7 bases and J 7 bases; bases outside gene matches: 12. The CDR3 loop spans 15 amino acids. Germline V lookup: CDR1 SGHVS, CDR2 FNYEAQ. The CDR3 loop reads CASNPYDGGANEQFF. In nucleotides, the CDR3 is TGTGCCAGCAACCCATATGACGGGGGGGCAAATGAGCAGTTCTTC.